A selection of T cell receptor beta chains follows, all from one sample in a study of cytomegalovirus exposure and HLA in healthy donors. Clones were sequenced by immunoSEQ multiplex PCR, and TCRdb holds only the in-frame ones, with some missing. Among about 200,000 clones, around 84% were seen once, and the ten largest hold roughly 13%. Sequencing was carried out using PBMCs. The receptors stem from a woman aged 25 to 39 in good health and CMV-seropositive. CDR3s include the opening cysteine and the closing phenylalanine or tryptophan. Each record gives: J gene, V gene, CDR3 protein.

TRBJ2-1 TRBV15 CATSRTTSGRAFEQFF
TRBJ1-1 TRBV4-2 CASSQDLRDSNTEAFF
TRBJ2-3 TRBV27 CASSSSSTDTQYF
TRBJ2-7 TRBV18 CASSPPGRSSYEQYF
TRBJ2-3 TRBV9 CASSASGDITDTQYF
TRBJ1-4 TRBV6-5 CASSYSTGNNEKLFF
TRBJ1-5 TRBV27 CASSFWGDLLHF
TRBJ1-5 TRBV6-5 CASSRDRASNQPQHF
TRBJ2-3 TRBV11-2 CASTQGARGDTQYF
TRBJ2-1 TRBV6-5 CASRPLGQGHPEQFF
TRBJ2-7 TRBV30 CAWTASAHEQYF
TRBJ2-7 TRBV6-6 CATQSGRAFEQYF
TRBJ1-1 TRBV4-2 CASSQEATEAFF
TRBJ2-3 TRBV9 CASSVDSGGTDTQYF
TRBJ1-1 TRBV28 CASSATSAQDSPLGAFF
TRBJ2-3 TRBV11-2 CASSLVLAGADTQYF
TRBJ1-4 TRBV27 CASSLIGRGDEKLFF
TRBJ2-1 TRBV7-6 CASSLARDSYEQFF
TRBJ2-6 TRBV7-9 CAGGLAGSGANVLTF
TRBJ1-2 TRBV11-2 CASSLDLGDGNYGYTF
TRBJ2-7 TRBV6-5 CASSPQGGFKEQYF
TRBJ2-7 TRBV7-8 CASSPGQGVSSYEQYF
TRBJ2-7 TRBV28 CASSQGQYSYEQYF
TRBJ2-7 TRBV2 CASALLNYEQYF
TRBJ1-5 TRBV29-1 CSVKGGGDQPQHF
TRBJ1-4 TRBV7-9 CASSSQGSTNEKLFF
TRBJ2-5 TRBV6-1 CASSENSGKETQYF
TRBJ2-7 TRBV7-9 CASILSGRYEQYF
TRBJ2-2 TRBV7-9 CASRGGQGNTGELFF
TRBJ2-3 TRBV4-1 CASSHPSGSADTQYF
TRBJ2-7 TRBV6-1 CASSEVTHEQYF
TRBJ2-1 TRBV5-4 CASSRRGGTRIYNEQFF
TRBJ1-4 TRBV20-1 CSAGRNEKLFF
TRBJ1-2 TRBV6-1 CASSEVADYGYTF
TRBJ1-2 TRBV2 CASRPDSFYYGYTF
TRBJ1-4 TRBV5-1 CASSSPPGQGTEKLFF
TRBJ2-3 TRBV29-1 CSVTKPGQMTFGQYF
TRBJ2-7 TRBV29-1 CSVAGTSATYEQYF
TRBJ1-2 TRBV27 CASSSDRGLGGYTF
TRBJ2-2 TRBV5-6 CASSLLGRGGRTGELFF
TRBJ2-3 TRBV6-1 CASSETLGLAGGSDTQYF
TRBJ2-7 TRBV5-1 CASSPGTGNYEQYF
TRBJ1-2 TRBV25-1 CASSELRNYGYTF
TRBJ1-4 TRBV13 CASSYDRRGEKLFF
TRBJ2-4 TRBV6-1 CASSEEDRTNIQYF
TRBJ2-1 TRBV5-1 CASSSSGFIPRNEQFF
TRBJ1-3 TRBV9 CASSVSPGTGNTIYF
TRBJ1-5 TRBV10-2 CASSEGARQPQHF
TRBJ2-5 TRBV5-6 CASSWGLAPDQETQYF
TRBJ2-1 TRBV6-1 CASSEGGSLRSRGQFF
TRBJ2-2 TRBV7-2 CATGTGITGELFF
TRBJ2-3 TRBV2 CATTRLVGVGLTQYF
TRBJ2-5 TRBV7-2 CASSPRRGLGETQYF
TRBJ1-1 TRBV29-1 CSVDRQGAVNAFF
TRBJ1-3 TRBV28 CASSWGALSGNTIYF